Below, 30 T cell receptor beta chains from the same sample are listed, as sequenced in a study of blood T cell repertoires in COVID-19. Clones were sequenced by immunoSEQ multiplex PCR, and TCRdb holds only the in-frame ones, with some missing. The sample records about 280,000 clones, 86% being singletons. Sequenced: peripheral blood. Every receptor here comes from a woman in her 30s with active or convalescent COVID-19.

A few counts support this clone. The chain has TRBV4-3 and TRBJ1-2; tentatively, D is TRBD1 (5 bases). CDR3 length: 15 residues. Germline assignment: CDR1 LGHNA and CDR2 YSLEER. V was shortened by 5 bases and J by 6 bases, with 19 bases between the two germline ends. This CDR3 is CASSSILLGRDGYTF. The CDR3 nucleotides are TGCGCCAGCAGCTCCATCCTCCTGGGGCGAGATGGCTACACCTTC.

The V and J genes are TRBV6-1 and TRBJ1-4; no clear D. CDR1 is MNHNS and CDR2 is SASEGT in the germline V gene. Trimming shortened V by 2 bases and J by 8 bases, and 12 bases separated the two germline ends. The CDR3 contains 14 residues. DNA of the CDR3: TGTGCCAGCAGTGAAATGCGACGAGGCGAAAAACTGTTTTTT. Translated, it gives CASSEMRRGEKLFF.

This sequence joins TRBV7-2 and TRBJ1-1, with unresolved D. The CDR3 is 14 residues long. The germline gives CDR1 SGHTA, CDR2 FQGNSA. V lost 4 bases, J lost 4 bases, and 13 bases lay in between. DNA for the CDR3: TGTGCCAGCAGCTCCCGGCGGGTCGGCACTGAAGCTTTCTTT. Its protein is CASSSRRVGTEAFF. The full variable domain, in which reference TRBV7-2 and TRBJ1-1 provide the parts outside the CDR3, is GAGVSQSPSNKVTEKGKDVELRCDPISGHTALYWYRQSLGQGLEFLIYFQGNSAPDKSGLPSDRFSAERTGGSVSTLTIQRTQQEDSAVYLCASSSRRVGTEAFFGQGTRLTVV.

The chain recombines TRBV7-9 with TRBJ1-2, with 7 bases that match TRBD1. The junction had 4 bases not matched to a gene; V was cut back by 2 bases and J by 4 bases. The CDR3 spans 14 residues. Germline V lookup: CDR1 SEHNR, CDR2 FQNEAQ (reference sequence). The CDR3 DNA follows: TGTGCCAGCAGCTTAAGTGGGACAGCCTATGGCTACACCTTC. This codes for CASSLSGTAYGYTF.

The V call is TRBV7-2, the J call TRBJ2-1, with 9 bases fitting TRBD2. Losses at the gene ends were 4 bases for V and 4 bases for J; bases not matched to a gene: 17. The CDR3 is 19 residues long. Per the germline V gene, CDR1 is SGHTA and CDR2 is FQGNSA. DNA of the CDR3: TGTGCCAGCAGCTCAAGAGCGCCTAGCGGGGTATTACAATACAATGAGCAGTTCTTC. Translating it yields CASSSRAPSGVLQYNEQFF.

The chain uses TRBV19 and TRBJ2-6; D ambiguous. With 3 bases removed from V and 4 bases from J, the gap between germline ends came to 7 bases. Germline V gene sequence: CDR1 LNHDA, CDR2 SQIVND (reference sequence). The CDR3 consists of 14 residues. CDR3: CASSISPGANVLTF. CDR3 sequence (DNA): TGTGCCAGTAGTATCTCTCCCGGGGCCAACGTCCTGACTTTC.

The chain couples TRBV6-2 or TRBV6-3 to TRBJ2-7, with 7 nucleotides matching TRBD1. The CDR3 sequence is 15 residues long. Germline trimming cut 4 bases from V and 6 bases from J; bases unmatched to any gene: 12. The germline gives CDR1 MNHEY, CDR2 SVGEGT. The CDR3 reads CASSFPQGKVSEQYF. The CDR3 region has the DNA TGTGCCAGCAGTTTCCCACAGGGGAAGGTTTCCGAGCAGTACTTC.

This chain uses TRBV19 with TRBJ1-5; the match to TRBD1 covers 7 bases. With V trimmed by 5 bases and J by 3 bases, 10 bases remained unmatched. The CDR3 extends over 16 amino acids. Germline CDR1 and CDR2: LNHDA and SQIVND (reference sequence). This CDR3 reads CASSPADRVYNQPQHF. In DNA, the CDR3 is TGTGCCAGTAGTCCAGCCGACAGGGTTTACAATCAGCCCCAGCATTTT. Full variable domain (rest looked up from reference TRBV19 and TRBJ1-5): DGGITQSPKYLFRKEGQNVTLSCEQNLNHDAMYWYRQDPGQGLRLIYYSQIVNDFQKGDIAEGYSVSREKKESFPLTVTSAQKNPTAFYLCASSPADRVYNQPQHFGDGTRLSIL.

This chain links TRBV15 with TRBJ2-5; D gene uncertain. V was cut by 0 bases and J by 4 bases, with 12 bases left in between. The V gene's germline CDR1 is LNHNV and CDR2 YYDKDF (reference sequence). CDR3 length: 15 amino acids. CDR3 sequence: CATSRDRRLLETQYF. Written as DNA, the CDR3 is TGTGCCACCAGCAGAGATAGGAGACTTCTAGAGACCCAGTACTTC.

The CDR3: CASSRDRETQYF. CDR3 in DNA: TGCGCCAGCAGCCGGGACAGAGAGACCCAGTACTTC. J is TRBJ2-5 and V is TRBV5-1; 7 nucleotides align to TRBD1. From germline, CDR1 is SGHRS and CDR2 YFSETQ. Germline trimming cut 4 bases from V and 4 bases from J; bases unmatched to any gene: 1. The CDR3 is 12 amino acids. The full variable domain, its missing parts supplied by reference TRBV5-1 and TRBJ2-5, is KAGVTQTPRYLIKTRGQQVTLSCSPISGHRSVSWYQQTPGQGLQFLFEYFSETQRNKGNFPGRFSGRQFSNSRSEMNVSTLELGDSALYLCASSRDRETQYFGPGTRLLVL.

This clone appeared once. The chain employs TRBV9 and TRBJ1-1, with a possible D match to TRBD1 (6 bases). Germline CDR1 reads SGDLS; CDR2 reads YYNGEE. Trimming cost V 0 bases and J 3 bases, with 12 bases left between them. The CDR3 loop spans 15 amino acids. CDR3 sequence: CASSVVPHRDTEAFF. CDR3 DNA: TGTGCCAGCAGCGTAGTTCCCCACAGGGACACTGAAGCTTTCTTT.

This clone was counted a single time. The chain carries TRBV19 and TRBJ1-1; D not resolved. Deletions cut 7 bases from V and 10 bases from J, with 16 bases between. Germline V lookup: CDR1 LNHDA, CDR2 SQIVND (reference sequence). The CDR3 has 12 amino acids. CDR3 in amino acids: CASKSPSRIAFF. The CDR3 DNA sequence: TGTGCCAGTAAAAGCCCTTCCAGGATAGCTTTCTTT.

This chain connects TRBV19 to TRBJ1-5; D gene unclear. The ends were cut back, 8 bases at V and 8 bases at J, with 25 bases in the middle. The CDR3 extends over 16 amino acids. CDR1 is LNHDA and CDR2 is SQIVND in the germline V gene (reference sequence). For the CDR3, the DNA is TGTGCCAGTGGAAGTATAGTTGGACGCCAGCGGGAGCCCCAGCATTTT. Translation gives CASGSIVGRQREPQHF.

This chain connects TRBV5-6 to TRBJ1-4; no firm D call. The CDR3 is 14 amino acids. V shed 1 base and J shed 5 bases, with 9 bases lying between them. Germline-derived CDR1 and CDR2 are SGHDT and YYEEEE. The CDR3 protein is CASSLSTGNEKLFF. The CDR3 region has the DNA TGTGCCAGCAGCTTGTCGACGGGAAATGAAAAACTGTTTTTT.

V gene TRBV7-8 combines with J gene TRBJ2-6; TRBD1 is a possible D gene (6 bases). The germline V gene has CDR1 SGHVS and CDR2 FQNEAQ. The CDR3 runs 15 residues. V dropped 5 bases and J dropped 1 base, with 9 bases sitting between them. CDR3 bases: TGTGCCAGCAGCCACAGGGTGTCTGGGGCCAACGTCCTGACTTTC. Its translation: CASSHRVSGANVLTF.

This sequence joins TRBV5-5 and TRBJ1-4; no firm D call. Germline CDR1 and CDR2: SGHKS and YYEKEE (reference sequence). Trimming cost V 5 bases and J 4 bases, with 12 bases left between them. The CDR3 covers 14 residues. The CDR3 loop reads CASRPGVNNEKLFF. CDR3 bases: TGTGCCAGCAGACCCGGTGTAAATAATGAAAAACTGTTTTTT.

In DNA, the CDR3 is TGTGCCACCAGCAGAGATCGGGGGACAGGGGTCTCGTATGGCTACACCTTC. It is translated as CATSRDRGTGVSYGYTF. The chain couples TRBV15 to TRBJ1-2, with TRBD1 matching over 10 bases. CDR3 length: 17 amino acids. Germline CDR1 is LNHNV and CDR2 is YYDKDF (reference sequence). Trimming cost V 0 bases and J 5 bases; bases outside gene matches: 9.

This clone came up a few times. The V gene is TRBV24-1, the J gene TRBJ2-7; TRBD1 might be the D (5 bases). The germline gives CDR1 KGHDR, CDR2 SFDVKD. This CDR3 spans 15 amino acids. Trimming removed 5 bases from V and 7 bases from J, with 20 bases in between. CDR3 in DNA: TGTGCCACCAGTGCCCCGACAGACCCCCACGGGGAGCAGTACTTC. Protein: CATSAPTDPHGEQYF.

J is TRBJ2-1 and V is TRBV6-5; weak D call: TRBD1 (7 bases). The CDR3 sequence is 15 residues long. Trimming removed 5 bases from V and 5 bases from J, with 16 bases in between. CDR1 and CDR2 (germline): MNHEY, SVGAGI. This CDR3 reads CASSQGGRPNNEQFF. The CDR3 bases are TGTGCCAGCAGTCAGGGGGGACGGCCAAACAATGAGCAGTTCTTC.

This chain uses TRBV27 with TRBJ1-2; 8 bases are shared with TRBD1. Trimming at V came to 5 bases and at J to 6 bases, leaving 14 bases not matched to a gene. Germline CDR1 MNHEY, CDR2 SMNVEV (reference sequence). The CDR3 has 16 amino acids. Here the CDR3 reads CASSLRGQGARDGYTF. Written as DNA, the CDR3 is TGTGCCAGCAGTCTAAGAGGGCAGGGGGCTAGGGATGGCTACACCTTC.

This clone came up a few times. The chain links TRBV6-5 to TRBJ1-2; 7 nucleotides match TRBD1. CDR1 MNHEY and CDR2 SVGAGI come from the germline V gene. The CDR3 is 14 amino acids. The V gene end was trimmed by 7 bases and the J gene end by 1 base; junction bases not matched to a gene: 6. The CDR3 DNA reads TGTGCCAGCATGGGACAGAATCATAACTATGGCTACACCTTC. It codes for CASMGQNHNYGYTF.

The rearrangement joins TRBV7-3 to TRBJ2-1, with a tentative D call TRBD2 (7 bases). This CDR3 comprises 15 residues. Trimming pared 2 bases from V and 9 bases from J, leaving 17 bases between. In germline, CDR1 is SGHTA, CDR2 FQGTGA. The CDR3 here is CASSLEAGANGEQFF. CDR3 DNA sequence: TGTGCCAGCAGCTTAGAGGCGGGGGCAAACGGTGAGCAGTTCTTC.

CDR3 sequence (DNA): TGTGCCAGCAGTTACGCGTTCGACAGGGAAACCTACGAGCAGTACTTC. Its protein product is CASSYAFDRETYEQYF. This chain links TRBV6-2 or TRBV6-3 with TRBJ2-7; 7 nucleotides align to TRBD1. CDR3 length: 16 amino acids. Germline trimming cut 2 bases from V and 2 bases from J; bases unmatched to any gene: 9. The germline gives CDR1 MNHEY, CDR2 SVGEGT.

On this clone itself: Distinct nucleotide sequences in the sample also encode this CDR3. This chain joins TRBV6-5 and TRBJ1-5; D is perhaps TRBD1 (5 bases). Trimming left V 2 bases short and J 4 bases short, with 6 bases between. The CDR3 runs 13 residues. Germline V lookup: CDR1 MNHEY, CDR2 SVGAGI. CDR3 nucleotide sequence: TGTGCCAGCAGTTACGACAGAAATCAGCCCCAGCATTTT. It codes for CASSYDRNQPQHF.

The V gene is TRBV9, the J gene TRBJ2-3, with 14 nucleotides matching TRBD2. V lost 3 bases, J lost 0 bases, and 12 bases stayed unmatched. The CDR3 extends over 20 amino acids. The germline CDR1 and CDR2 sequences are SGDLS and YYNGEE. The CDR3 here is CASSAGTSGGASPSTDTQYF. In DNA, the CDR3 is TGTGCCAGCAGCGCCGGGACTAGCGGGGGCGCCAGTCCTAGCACAGATACGCAGTATTTT.

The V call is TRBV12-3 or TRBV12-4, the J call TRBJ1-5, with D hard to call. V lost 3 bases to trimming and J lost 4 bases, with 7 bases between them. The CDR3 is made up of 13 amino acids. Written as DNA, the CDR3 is TGTGCCAGCAGTTTTTACGGGAATCAGCCCCAGCATTTT. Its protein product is CASSFYGNQPQHF.

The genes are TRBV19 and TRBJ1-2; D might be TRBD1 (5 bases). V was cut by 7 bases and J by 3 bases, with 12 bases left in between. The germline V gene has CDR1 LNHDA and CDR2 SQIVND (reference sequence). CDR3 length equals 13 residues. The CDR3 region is CASTVEGHYGYTF. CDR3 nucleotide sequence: TGTGCCAGTACTGTGGAGGGGCACTATGGCTACACCTTC.

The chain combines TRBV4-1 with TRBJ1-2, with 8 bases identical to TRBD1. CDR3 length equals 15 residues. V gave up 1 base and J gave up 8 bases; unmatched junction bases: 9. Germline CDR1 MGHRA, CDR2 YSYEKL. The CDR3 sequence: CASSQGFQGAGGYTF. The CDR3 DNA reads TGCGCCAGCAGCCAAGGATTTCAGGGGGCGGGCGGCTACACCTTC.

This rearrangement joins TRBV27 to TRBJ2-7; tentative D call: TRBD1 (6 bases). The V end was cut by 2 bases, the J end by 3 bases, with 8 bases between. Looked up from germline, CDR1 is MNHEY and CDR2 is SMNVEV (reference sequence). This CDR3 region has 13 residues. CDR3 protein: CASSLDRNYEQYF. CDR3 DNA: TGTGCCAGCAGTTTAGACAGGAACTACGAGCAGTACTTC.

CDR3 sequence reads: CASSLSPLGTDTQYF. The CDR3 DNA reads TGTGCCAGCAGCTTGAGTCCCCTCGGCACAGATACGCAGTATTTT. This chain links TRBV7-2 with TRBJ2-3; D uncertain. The germline gives CDR1 SGHTA, CDR2 FQGNSA. CDR3 length equals 15 residues. Trimming cost V 3 bases and J 1 base, with 11 bases left between them.